The rows below give T cell receptor beta chains drawn from one sample of a study of blood T cell repertoires in COVID-19. Clones were sequenced by immunoSEQ multiplex PCR, and TCRdb holds only the in-frame ones, with some missing. Here the sample spans approximately 160,000 clones, 60% to 85% being singletons. The sequenced material came from peripheral blood. These receptors all stem from a man aged 55 to 69 with acute or convalescent COVID-19. Both conserved end residues are part of each CDR3. D genes are given only for firm matches. Not every row has a clone size; where given, it reads once, few, many or a size class.

J: TRBJ1-6; D: .; length: 17; V: TRBV3-1/TRBV3-2; size: .; DNA: TGTGCCAGCAGCCGGGGGGGGGCGAGCTCCTATAATTCACCCCTCCACTTT; CDR3: CASSRGGASSYNSPLHF
J: TRBJ2-3; D: .; length: 13; V: TRBV12-3/TRBV12-4; size: .; DNA: TGTGCCACACTACAGGGTCCTACAGATACGCAGTATTTT; CDR3: CATLQGPTDTQYF
J: TRBJ1-4; D: TRBD1; length: 17; V: TRBV6-2/TRBV6-3; size: .; DNA: TGTGCCAGCAGTTACCCCACCTGGACAGGGGAAGGTGAAAAACTGTTTTTT; CDR3: CASSYPTWTGEGEKLFF
J: TRBJ2-1; D: TRBD2; length: 15; V: TRBV2; size: .; DNA: TGTGCCAGCAGAGCGGGGGGGACTGCCTACAATGAGCAGTTCTTC; CDR3: CASRAGGTAYNEQFF
J: TRBJ1-5; D: .; length: 13; V: TRBV27; size: .; DNA: TGTGCCAGCAGTTTAGTCAGATTCCAGCCCCAGCATTTT; CDR3: CASSLVRFQPQHF
J: TRBJ2-2; D: TRBD2; length: 16; V: TRBV4-2; size: .; DNA: TGTGCCAGCAGCCAAGATCTGACGGGGGGTACCGGGGAGCTGTTTTTT; CDR3: CASSQDLTGGTGELFF
J: TRBJ2-7; D: .; length: 13; V: TRBV5-1; size: few; DNA: TGCGCCAGCAGCTTGGATACCGGGTCCGAGCAGTACTTC; CDR3: CASSLDTGSEQYF
J: TRBJ2-7; D: TRBD1; length: 16; V: TRBV9; size: .; DNA: TGTGCCAGCAGCGTAGTACCAAGGGGGACAGTCCCCGAGCAGTACTTC; CDR3: CASSVVPRGTVPEQYF
J: TRBJ2-5; D: TRBD1; length: 14; V: TRBV10-3; size: .; DNA: TGTGCCATCAGCTACGACAGGGGCCGAGAGACCCAGTACTTC; CDR3: CAISYDRGRETQYF
J: TRBJ1-4; D: .; length: 14; V: TRBV18; size: .; DNA: TGTGCCAGCTCCACGACGGAGGGATTTGAAAAACTGTTTTTT; CDR3: CASSTTEGFEKLFF
J: TRBJ1-1; D: .; length: 12; V: TRBV12-3/TRBV12-4; size: .; DNA: TGTGCCAGCAGTTGGGCGAACACTGAAGCTTTCTTT; CDR3: CASSWANTEAFF
J: TRBJ1-6; D: .; length: 14; V: TRBV6-5; size: few; DNA: TGTGCCAGCAGTTACTCGGTAGATAATTCACCCCTCCACTTT; CDR3: CASSYSVDNSPLHF
J: TRBJ1-1; D: .; length: 15; V: TRBV18; size: .; DNA: TGTGCCAGCTCACCATCTGAGGGCAGTGGCACTGAAGCTTTCTTT; CDR3: CASSPSEGSGTEAFF
J: TRBJ2-1; D: TRBD1; length: 13; V: TRBV11-2; size: .; DNA: TGTGCCAGCAGCGTCAACAGGGGGCTGGGGCAGTTCTTC; CDR3: CASSVNRGLGQFF
J: TRBJ2-5; D: .; length: 15; V: TRBV3-1/TRBV3-2; size: once; DNA: TGTGCCAGCAGCCAAGGACAGGTCAGGAGGGAGACCCAGTACTTC; CDR3: CASSQGQVRRETQYF
J: TRBJ1-1; D: TRBD1; length: 15; V: TRBV10-1; size: .; DNA: TGCGCCAGCAGTGAGTTACCAGGGGGATTGACTGAAGCTTTCTTT; CDR3: CASSELPGGLTEAFF
J: TRBJ2-3; D: .; length: 16; V: TRBV5-4; size: .; DNA: TGTGCCAGCAGCTTGAGATCGGGGGACTGGGAAGATACGCAGTATTTT; CDR3: CASSLRSGDWEDTQYF
J: TRBJ1-2; D: .; length: 14; V: TRBV6-5; size: .; DNA: TGTGCCAGCCAGGCGGGGGCTCCCCGTTACAGCTACACCTTC; CDR3: CASQAGAPRYSYTF
J: TRBJ1-1; D: TRBD1; length: 15; V: TRBV7-2; size: .; DNA: TGTGCCAGCAGCTTCTTGACAGGGGGAGGAACTGAAGCTTTCTTT; CDR3: CASSFLTGGGTEAFF